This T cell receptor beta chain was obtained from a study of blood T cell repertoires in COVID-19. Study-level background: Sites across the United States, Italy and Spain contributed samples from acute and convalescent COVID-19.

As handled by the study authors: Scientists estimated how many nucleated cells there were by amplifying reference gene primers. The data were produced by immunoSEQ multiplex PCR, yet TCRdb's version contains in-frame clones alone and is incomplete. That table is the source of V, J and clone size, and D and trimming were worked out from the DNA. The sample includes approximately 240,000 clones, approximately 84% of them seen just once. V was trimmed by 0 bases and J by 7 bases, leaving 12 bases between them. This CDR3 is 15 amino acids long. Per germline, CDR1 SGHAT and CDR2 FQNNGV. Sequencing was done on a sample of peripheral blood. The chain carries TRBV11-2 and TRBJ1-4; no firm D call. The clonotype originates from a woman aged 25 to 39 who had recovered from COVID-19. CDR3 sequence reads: CASSLEVAVVEKLFF. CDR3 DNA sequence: TGTGCCAGCAGCTTAGAAGTGGCGGTGGTTGAAAAACTGTTTTTT.